This T cell receptor (beta chain) was sequenced in a study of shared clonotypes between healthy human individuals. The wider study: Per donor, three plates held CD4 naive cells, three held CD4 memory, two held CD8 naive and one held CD8 memory.

This clone was picked up a small number of times. Germline CDR1 and CDR2: LNHDA and SQIVND (reference sequence). The CDR3 loop spans 13 amino acids. The V gene lost 1 base and the J gene lost 8 bases, with 8 bases spanning the gap. Method: immunoSEQ multiplex PCR; TCRdb's copy keeps in-frame clones and lacks some. This sample has about 960,000 clones, with approximately 80% found just once. This receptor was identified in a man younger than 35 in good health. The V call is TRBV19, the J call TRBJ1-4; no clear D. The sample consisted of memory CD4+ T cells sorted from blood. The sample's subset: CD45RA-negative fraction. CDR3: CASSIAPGEKLFF. Written as DNA, the CDR3 is TGTGCCAGTAGTATAGCACCGGGAGAAAAACTGTTTTTT.